These 5 T cell receptor beta chains came from one sample sequenced in a study of blood T cell repertoires in COVID-19. Generated by immunoSEQ multiplex PCR, the TCRdb table keeps only in-frame clones and is missing some. This repertoire shows fewer than 60,000 clones, around 81% found once; its top ten account for 26%. The sequenced sample was peripheral blood. These receptors were obtained from an elderly woman with COVID-19, enrolled during active disease.

V is TRBV30 and J is TRBJ2-3; D is ambiguous. There are 12 residues in the CDR3. The V end was cut by 2 bases, the J end by 1 base, with 4 bases between. CDR1 and CDR2 from the germline V gene are GTSNPN and SVGIG (reference sequence). CDR3 DNA: TGTGCCTGGAGTTTAGGCACAGATACGCAGTATTTT. It codes for CAWSLGTDTQYF.

This clone was found many times. The V and J genes are TRBV19 and TRBJ1-5; 10 bases are shared with TRBD1. This CDR3 comprises 14 residues. CDR1 LNHDA and CDR2 SQIVND come from the germline V gene (reference sequence). Trimming took 7 bases from V and 4 from J; bases not matched to a gene: 4. The CDR3 here is CASTSGQGNQPQHF. For the CDR3, the DNA is TGTGCCAGTACCTCGGGACAGGGGAATCAGCCCCAGCATTTT. The full variable domain, with the rest looked up from reference TRBV19 and TRBJ1-5, is DGGITQSPKYLFRKEGQNVTLSCEQNLNHDAMYWYRQDPGQGLRLIYYSQIVNDFQKGDIAEGYSVSREKKESFPLTVTSAQKNPTAFYLCASTSGQGNQPQHFGDGTRLSIL.

The chain links TRBV7-9 to TRBJ2-4; 10 positions match TRBD2. The trim removed 1 base at V and 1 base at J, leaving 4 bases unmatched. The CDR3 contains 17 residues. The germline CDR1 and CDR2 sequences are SEHNR and FQNEAQ (reference sequence). Here the CDR3 reads CASSLDISGRAKNIQYF. DNA of the CDR3: TGTGCCAGCAGCTTAGATATTAGCGGGAGGGCCAAAAACATTCAGTACTTC.

The V gene is TRBV7-2, the J gene TRBJ2-2; D is unresolved. Looked up from germline, CDR1 is SGHTA and CDR2 is FQGNSA. V dropped 3 bases and J dropped 1 base, with 6 bases sitting between them. The CDR3 spans 14 residues. The CDR3 DNA follows: TGTGCCAGCAGCTTTATGCGGAACACCGGGGAGCTGTTTTTT. Translated: CASSFMRNTGELFF.

This chain links TRBV10-3 with TRBJ1-2; TRBD1 matches 7 bases. V lost 2 bases to trimming and J lost 6 bases; unmatched junction nucleotides: 0. Germline lookup yields CDR1 ENHRY and CDR2 SYGVKD. CDR3 length: 12 residues. This CDR3 reads CAISEGTDGYTF. The CDR3 nucleotides read TGTGCCATCAGTGAGGGGACAGATGGCTACACCTTC.